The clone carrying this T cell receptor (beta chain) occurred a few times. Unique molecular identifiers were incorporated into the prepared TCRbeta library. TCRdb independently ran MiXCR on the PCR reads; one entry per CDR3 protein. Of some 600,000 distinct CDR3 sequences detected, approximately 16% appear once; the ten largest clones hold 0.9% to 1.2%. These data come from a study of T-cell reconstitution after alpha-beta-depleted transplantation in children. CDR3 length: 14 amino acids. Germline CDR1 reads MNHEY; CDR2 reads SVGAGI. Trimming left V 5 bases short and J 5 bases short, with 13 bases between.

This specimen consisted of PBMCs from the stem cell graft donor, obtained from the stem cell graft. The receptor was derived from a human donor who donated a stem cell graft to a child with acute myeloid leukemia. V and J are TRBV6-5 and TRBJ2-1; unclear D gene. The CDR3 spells CASSTRQPDNEQFF. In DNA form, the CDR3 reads TGTGCCAGCAGTACGCGGCAGCCAGACAATGAGCAGTTCTTC.